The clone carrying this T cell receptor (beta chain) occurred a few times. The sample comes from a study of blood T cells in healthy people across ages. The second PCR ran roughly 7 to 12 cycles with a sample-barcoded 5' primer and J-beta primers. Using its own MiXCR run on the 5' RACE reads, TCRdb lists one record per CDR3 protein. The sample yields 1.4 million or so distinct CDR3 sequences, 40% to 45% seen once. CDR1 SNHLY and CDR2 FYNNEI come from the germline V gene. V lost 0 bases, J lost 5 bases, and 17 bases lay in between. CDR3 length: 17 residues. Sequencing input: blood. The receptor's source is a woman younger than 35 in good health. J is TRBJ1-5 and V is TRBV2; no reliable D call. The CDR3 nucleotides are TGTGCCAGCAGTGAAGCGCGAGTATCGGCAGCGGATCAGCCCCAGCATTTT. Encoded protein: CASSEARVSAADQPQHF.